Here is one TCR beta chain with its context. This sample includes further DNA sequences coding for the same CDR3. Data came from immunoSEQ multiplex PCR; TCRdb stores just in-frame clones and leaves some out. The repertoire consists of 250,000 to 350,000 clones, with more than 70% occurring once and the leading ten covering about 8%. The sample comes from a study of blood T cell repertoires in COVID-19. In germline, CDR1 is LGHNA, CDR2 YNFKEQ. V lost 1 base to trimming and J lost 2 bases, with 8 bases between them. The CDR3 has 14 residues. This TCR derives from a woman in her fifties or sixties who had recovered from COVID-19. The chain employs TRBV4-2 and TRBJ1-1; TRBD1 is a possible D gene (6 bases). The sequenced sample consisted of peripheral blood. The CDR3 loop reads CASSQVGGNTEAFF. CDR3 bases: TGTGCCAGCAGCCAAGTAGGGGGAAACACTGAAGCTTTCTTT.